The following is a T cell receptor beta chain sequence with its context. This clonotype was recorded at least ten times. It has no known antigen specificity. Base qualities are not at hand, and no much larger clone is one base apart. The sample is drawn from a study of early T cells in non-severe SARS-CoV-2 infection (dated by TCRdb to the early 2020s). General notes on the study: Bulk RNA from unsorted whole blood was used for TCR sequencing, so alpha and beta chains could not be paired. Paper-wide results and their limitations: VDJdb matching was skewed toward anti-spike CD8 responses and likely underestimated virus-specific expansions, missing private and CD4 specificities.

CDR1 and CDR2 are read off the germline V gene (reference sequence) as SGHKS and YYEKEE. The CDR3 starts with the cysteine, ends with the phenylalanine, and has 16 residues. The CDR3 DNA has 48 bases and is translated from base 1. V and J are truncated by 0 bases and 4 bases respectively, leaving an intervening sequence of 11 bases. Set within a cohort of healthcare workers in London, UK, this nested case-control study involved weekly PCR testing of nasopharyngeal swabs along with blood sampling. Healthcare workers were enrolled in the week of the UK lockdown, from 23 to 31 March 2020, and were followed every week for up to roughly 15 weeks. Library prep was done by 5' RACE. Sequencing instrument: NextSeq 500. The TCR library protocol attached unique molecular identifiers to individual cDNA molecules to correct for sequencing error and PCR bias. Both TCR alpha and beta chains were sequenced, and tight co-correlation was observed between alpha and beta sequence abundances in each sample. Concerning the study's data processing: V gene, J gene and CDR3 annotation of TCR sequences was performed with Decombinator V4. Expanded TCRs were defined as changing significantly between any two time points under a Poisson model with p below 0.0001. TCR abundances were normalised to the total number of TCRs sequenced in each sample and reported as counts per million. TRAV1-2 paired with TRAJ12, TRAJ20 or TRAJ33 defined MAIT TCRs, while TRAV10 paired with TRAJ18 defined iNKT TCRs. VDJdb, accessed 1 November 2021, was searched for CMV, EBV and SARS-CoV-2 annotated TCRs, excluding TCRs annotated for multiple antigens. TCRdb cleaned the public reads at Q25 with fastp, built clones with MiXCR and kept in-frame beta chains. For every CDR3 protein sequence, its rows merge into one entry that carries the most common genes and DNA. The V and J calls, along with clone size, are taken from TCRdb and not from the paper's own processing. This sample holds 25,000 to 30,000 distinct CDR3 sequences; 4.5% were observed only once. In total, the top ten clones hold around 6.3% of the sample.

The sequence joins TRBV5-5 to TRBJ2-6; the D gene is unclear. The receptor was derived from an adult who was a healthcare worker with PCR-confirmed SARS-CoV-2 infection or an uninfected control (not recorded which). The specimen was whole blood. The DNA sequence is TGTGCCAGCAGCTTGGTACCGCCGACAGGGGCCAACGTCCTGACTTTC. Translated, this gives CASSLVPPTGANVLTF.